The source of this T cell receptor (beta chain) is a study of blood T cell repertoires in COVID-19. Study-wide background: Sample material is recorded as cDNA or gDNA derived from T cells, B-cell-depleted T cells, or PBMCs.

The CDR3 extends over 13 amino acids. Germline V gene lookup returns CDR1 LGHNA and CDR2 YNFKEQ. The ends lost 4 bases at V and 5 bases at J; junction bases unmatched: 1. Original analysis: Counts of nucleated cells, estimated from reference gene primer amplification, were obtained. This table comes from immunoSEQ multiplex PCR, and its TCRdb copy is limited to in-frame clones, with some not included. D and trimming come from the DNA, and the V and J calls and clone size come from that table. The sample contains 250,000 to 350,000 clones, more than 75% of which appear only once. Each participant's cohort was designated according to participant-reported clinical history. Before being deemed recovered, Cohort 3 donors had two negative PCRs, clearance, or symptom resolution.

What was sequenced was PBMCs or T cells enriched from blood (not recorded which). The TCR originated in a woman under 30 who had recovered from COVID-19. The chain is built from TRBV4-2 and TRBJ2-1, with 8 nucleotides matching TRBD2. CDR3 protein: CASSPGGNNEQFF. CDR3 bases: TGTGCCAGCAGCCCGGGAGGGAACAATGAGCAGTTCTTC.